A selection of T cell receptor beta chains follows, all from one sample in a study of cytomegalovirus exposure and HLA in healthy donors. The method was immunoSEQ multiplex PCR; TCRdb's version includes in-frame clones alone and lacks a portion of them. This sample has some 130,000 clones, with approximately 80% found just once. Material: PBMCs. The receptors here all came from a male donor in good health and CMV-seronegative. Both conserved end residues are part of each CDR3. Each record gives: CDR3 protein, CDR3 DNA, D gene, V gene, clone size, J gene. D genes are given only for firm matches. Where a row states a size, it is once, few, many or the class of an expanded clone; other rows omit it.

cdr3_aa: CASSQIGLADISGANGLTF; cdr3_nt: TGCGCCAGCAGCCAAATCGGTCTGGCGGATATCTCTGGGGCCAACGGCCTGACTTTC; d_call: NA; v_call: TRBV4-1; clone_size: NA; j_call: TRBJ2-6
cdr3_aa: CASSMGDRDWETQYF; cdr3_nt: TGTGCCAGTAGTATGGGGGACAGGGATTGGGAGACCCAGTACTTC; d_call: TRBD1; v_call: TRBV19; clone_size: NA; j_call: TRBJ2-5
cdr3_aa: CASSMGHRIVGYTF; cdr3_nt: TGTGCCAGTAGTATGGGGCACAGGATAGTAGGCTACACCTTC; d_call: NA; v_call: TRBV19; clone_size: NA; j_call: TRBJ1-2
cdr3_aa: CASSTSGRVTGELFF; cdr3_nt: TGTGCCAGCAGTACTAGCGGGAGAGTAACCGGGGAGCTGTTTTTT; d_call: TRBD2; v_call: TRBV25-1; clone_size: NA; j_call: TRBJ2-2
cdr3_aa: CASSPAGGGRNEQFF; cdr3_nt: TGCGCCAGCAGCCCGGCCGGGGGGGGCCGGAATGAGCAGTTCTTC; d_call: TRBD2; v_call: TRBV4-1; clone_size: NA; j_call: TRBJ2-1
cdr3_aa: CASSQDRRDGVKNIQYF; cdr3_nt: TGCGCCAGCAGCCAAGATAGGCGGGACGGGGTCAAAAACATTCAGTACTTC; d_call: NA; v_call: TRBV4-1; clone_size: few; j_call: TRBJ2-4
cdr3_aa: CASRLRGSGANVLTF; cdr3_nt: TGTGCCAGCAGACTCAGGGGCTCTGGGGCCAACGTCCTGACTTTC; d_call: NA; v_call: TRBV6-5; clone_size: NA; j_call: TRBJ2-6
cdr3_aa: CASSPRLTYEQYF; cdr3_nt: TGTGCCAGCAGCCCGCGTCTAACCTACGAGCAGTACTTC; d_call: NA; v_call: TRBV2; clone_size: NA; j_call: TRBJ2-7
cdr3_aa: CASSLTSGAGREQYF; cdr3_nt: TGTGCCAGCAGTCTGACTAGCGGGGCAGGGCGCGAGCAGTACTTC; d_call: TRBD2; v_call: TRBV27; clone_size: NA; j_call: TRBJ2-7
cdr3_aa: CASSYSIGTSRNEQFF; cdr3_nt: TGTGCCAGCAGTTACTCGATAGGGACTAGCCGTAATGAGCAGTTCTTC; d_call: TRBD2; v_call: TRBV6-5; clone_size: NA; j_call: TRBJ2-1
cdr3_aa: CASSPGRVNYGYTF; cdr3_nt: TGTGCCAGCTCACCAGGGAGGGTTAACTATGGCTACACCTTC; d_call: NA; v_call: TRBV18; clone_size: NA; j_call: TRBJ1-2
cdr3_aa: CASSSLGGRGRNYEQYF; cdr3_nt: TGCGCCAGCAGCTCATTAGGTGGCAGGGGTCGAAACTACGAGCAGTACTTC; d_call: NA; v_call: TRBV5-1; clone_size: NA; j_call: TRBJ2-7
cdr3_aa: CASSRIGQPQHF; cdr3_nt: TGTGCCAGTAGCCGTATCGGGCAGCCCCAGCATTTT; d_call: NA; v_call: TRBV19; clone_size: NA; j_call: TRBJ1-5
cdr3_aa: CASSEDPGTGNTIYF; cdr3_nt: TGTGCCAGCAGTGAAGACCCAGGGACTGGAAACACCATATATTTT; d_call: NA; v_call: TRBV6-1; clone_size: NA; j_call: TRBJ1-3
cdr3_aa: CASRENSDTQYF; cdr3_nt: TGTGCCAGCAGGGAGAATTCTGATACGCAGTATTTT; d_call: NA; v_call: TRBV7-9; clone_size: NA; j_call: TRBJ2-3
cdr3_aa: CASSSGWGRGAKNIQYF; cdr3_nt: TGTGCCAGCAGCTCGGGTTGGGGCCGTGGAGCCAAAAACATTCAGTACTTC; d_call: NA; v_call: TRBV7-8; clone_size: NA; j_call: TRBJ2-4